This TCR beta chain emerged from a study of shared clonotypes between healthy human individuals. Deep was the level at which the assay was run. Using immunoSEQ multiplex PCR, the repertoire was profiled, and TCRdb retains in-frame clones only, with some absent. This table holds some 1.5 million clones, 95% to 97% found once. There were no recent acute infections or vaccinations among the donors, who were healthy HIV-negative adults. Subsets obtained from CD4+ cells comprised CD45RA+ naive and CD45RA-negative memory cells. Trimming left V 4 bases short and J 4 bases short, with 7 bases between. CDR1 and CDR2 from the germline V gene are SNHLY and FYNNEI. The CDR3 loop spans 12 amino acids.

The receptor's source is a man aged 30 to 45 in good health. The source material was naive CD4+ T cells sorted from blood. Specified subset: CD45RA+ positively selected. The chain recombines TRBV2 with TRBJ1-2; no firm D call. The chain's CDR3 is CASSVTSYGYTF. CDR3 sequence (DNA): TGTGCCAGCAGTGTTACGTCCTATGGCTACACCTTC.